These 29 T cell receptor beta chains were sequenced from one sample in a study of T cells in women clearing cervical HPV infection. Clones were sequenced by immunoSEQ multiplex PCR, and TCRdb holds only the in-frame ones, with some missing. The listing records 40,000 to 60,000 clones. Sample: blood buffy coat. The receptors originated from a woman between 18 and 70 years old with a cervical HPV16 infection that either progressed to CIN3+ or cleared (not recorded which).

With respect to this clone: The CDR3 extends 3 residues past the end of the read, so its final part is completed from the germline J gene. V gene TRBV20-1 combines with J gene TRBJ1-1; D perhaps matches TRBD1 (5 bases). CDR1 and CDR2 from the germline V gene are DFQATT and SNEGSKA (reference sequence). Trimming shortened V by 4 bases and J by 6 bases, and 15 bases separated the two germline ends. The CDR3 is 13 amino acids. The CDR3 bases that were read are TGCAGTGCTACTGACAGAAAAGACGCTGAA. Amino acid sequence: CSATDRKDAE. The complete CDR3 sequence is CSATDRKDAEAFF.

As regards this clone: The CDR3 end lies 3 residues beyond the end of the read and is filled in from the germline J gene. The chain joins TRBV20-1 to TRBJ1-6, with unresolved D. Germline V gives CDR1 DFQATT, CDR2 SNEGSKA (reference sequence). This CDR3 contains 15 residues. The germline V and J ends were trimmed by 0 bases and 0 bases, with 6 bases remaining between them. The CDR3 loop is CSAREGSSYNSPLHF. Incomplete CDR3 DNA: TGCAGTGCTAGAGAAGGCAGCTCCTATAATTCACCC.

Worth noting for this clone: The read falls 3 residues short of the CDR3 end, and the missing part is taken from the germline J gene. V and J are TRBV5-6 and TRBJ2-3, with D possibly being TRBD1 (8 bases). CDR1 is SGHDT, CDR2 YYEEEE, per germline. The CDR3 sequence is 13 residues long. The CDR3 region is CASSRRGRETQYF. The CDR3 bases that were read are TGTGCCAGCAGCCGCAGGGGGCGGGAGACG.

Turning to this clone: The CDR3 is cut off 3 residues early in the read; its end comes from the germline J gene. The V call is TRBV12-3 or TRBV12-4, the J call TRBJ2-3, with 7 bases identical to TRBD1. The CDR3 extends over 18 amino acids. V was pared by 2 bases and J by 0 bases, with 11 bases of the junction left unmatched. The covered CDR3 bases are TGTGCCAGCAGTTTACCCCGAAGGGGGCATTCTAGCACAGATACG. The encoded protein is CASSLPRRGHSSTDT. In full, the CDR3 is CASSLPRRGHSSTDTQYF.

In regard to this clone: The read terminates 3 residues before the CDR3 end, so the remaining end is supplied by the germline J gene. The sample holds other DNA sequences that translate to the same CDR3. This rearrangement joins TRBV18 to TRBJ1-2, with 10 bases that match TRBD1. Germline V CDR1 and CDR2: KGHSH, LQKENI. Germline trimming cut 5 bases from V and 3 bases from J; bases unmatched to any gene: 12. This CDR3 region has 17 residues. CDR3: CASSAGTGDITYYGYTF. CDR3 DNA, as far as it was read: TGTGCCAGCTCAGCCGGGACAGGGGATATTACTTACTATGGC.

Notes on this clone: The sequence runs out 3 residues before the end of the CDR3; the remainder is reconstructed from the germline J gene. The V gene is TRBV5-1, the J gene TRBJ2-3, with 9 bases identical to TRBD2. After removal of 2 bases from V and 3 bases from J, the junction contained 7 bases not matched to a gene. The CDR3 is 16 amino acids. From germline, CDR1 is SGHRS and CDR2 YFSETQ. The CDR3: CASSFIPSGKTDTQYF. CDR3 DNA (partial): TGCGCCAGCAGCTTTATCCCTAGCGGGAAAACAGATACG.

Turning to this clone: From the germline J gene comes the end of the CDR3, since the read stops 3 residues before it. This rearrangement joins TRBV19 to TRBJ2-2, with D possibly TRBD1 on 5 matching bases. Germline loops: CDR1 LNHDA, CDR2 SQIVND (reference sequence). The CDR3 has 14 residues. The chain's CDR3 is CASSIGRANEKLFF. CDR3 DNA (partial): TGTGCCAGTAGTATAGGCAGGGCGAATGAAAAG.

The CDR3 here is CASSEGANTEAFF. The CDR3 bases that were read are TGCGCCAGCAGTGAAGGGGCGAACACTGAA. The genes are TRBV10-2 and TRBJ1-1; maybe TRBD1 (5 bases). The CDR3 end lies 3 residues beyond the end of the read and is filled in from the germline J gene. V lost 3 bases to trimming and J lost 1 base, with 6 bases between them. The CDR3 has 13 amino acids. In germline, CDR1 is WSHSY, CDR2 SAAADI.

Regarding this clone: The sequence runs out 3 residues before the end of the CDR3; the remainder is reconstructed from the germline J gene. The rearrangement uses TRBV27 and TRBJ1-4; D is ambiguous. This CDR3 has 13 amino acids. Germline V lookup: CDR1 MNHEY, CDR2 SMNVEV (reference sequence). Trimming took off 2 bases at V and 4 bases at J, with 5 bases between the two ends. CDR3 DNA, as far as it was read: TGTGCCAGCAGTTTACGGGGTAATGAAAAA. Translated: CASSLRGNEK. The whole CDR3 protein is CASSLRGNEKLFF.

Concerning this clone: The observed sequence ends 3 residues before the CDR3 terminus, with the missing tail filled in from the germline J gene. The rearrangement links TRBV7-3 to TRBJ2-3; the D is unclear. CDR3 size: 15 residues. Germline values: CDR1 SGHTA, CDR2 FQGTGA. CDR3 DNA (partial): TGTGCCAGCAGCAAGAGTTCTAGGCGGCAAGAGACG. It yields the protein CASSKSSRRQET. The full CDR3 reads CASSKSSRRQETQYF.

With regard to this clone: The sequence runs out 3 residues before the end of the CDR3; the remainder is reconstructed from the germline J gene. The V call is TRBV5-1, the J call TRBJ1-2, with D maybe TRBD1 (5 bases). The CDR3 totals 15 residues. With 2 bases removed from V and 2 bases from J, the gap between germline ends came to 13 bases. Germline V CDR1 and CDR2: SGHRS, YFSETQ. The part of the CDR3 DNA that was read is TGCGCCAGCAGCTTCGGTACAGGATCCAACTATGGC. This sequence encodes CASSFGTGSNYG. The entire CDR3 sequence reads CASSFGTGSNYGYTF.

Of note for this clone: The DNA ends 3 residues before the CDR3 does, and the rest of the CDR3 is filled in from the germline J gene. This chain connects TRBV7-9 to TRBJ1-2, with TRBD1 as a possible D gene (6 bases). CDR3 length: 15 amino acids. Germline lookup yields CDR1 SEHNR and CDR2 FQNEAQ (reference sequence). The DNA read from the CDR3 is TGTGCCAGCAGCCCAATCCAGGGGCCCGCAGATACC. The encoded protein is CASSPIQGPADT. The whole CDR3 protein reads CASSPIQGPADTYTF. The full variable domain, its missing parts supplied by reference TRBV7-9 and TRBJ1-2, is DTGVSQNPRHKITKRGQNVTFRCDPISEHNRLYWYRQTLGQGPEFLTYFQNEAQLEKSRLLSDRFSAERPKGSFSTLEIQRTEQGDSAMYLCASSPIQGPADTYTFGSGTRLTVV.

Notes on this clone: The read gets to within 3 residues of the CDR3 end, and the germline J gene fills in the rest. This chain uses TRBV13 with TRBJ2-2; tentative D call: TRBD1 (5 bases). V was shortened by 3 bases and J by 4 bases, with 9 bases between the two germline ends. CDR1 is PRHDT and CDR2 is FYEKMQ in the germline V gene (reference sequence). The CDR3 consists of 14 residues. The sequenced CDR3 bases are TGTGCCAGCAGCTTGGGGCAGTTCACCGGGGAG. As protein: CASSLGQFTGE. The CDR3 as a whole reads CASSLGQFTGELFF. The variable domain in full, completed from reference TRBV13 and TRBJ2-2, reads AAGVIQSPRHLIKEKRETATLKCYPIPRHDTVYWYQQGPGQDPQFLISFYEKMQSDKGSIPDRFSAQQFSDYHSELNMSSLELGDSALYFCASSLGQFTGELFFGEGSRLTVL.

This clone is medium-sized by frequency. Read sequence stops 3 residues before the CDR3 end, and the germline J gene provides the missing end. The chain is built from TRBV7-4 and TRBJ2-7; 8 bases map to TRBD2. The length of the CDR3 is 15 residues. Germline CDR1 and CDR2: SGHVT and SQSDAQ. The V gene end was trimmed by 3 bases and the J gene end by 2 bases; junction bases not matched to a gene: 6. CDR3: CASSLGLVGTYEQYF. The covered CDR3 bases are TGTGCCAGCAGCTTGGGACTAGTGGGAACCTACGAG.

CDR3 DNA, as far as it was read: TGTGCCATCAGTGAGTCGGGGAGGAGGGGGCTGAACACCGGGGAG. It translates to CAISESGRRGLNTGE. The CDR3 as a whole reads CAISESGRRGLNTGELFF. This chain uses TRBV10-3 with TRBJ2-2; tentatively, D is TRBD1 (7 bases). The read is 3 residues too short to cover the CDR3 end, so that end is filled in from the germline J gene. Germline V CDR1 and CDR2: ENHRY, SYGVKD. The CDR3 sequence is 18 residues long. Trimming stripped 0 bases from V and 1 base from J, with 15 bases between.

CDR3 protein: CASRNYRVNTGELFF. The DNA read from the CDR3 is TGTGCCAGTAGGAATTACAGGGTTAACACCGGGGAG. The rearrangement joins TRBV19 to TRBJ2-2, with D maybe TRBD1 (6 bases). The read halts 3 residues ahead of the CDR3 end, with the missing end drawn from the germline J gene. This CDR3 has 15 amino acids. Trimming shortened V by 6 bases and J by 2 bases, and 13 bases separated the two germline ends. Per germline, CDR1 LNHDA and CDR2 SQIVND (reference sequence).

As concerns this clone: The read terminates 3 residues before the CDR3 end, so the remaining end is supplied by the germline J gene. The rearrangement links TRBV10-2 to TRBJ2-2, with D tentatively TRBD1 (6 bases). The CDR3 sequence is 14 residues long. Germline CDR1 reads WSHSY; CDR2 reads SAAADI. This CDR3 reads CASTRQVTLGKLFF. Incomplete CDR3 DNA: TGCGCCAGCACCAGACAGGTGACCTTAGGAAAG.

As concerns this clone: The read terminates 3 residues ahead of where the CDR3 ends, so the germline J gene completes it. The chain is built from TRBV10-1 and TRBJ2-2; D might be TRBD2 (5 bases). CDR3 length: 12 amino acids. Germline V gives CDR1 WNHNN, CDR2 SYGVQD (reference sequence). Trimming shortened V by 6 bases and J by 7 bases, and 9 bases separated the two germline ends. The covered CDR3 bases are TGCGCCAGCAGCCTCGCGGGCGGGGAG. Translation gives CASSLAGGE. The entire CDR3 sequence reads CASSLAGGELFF.

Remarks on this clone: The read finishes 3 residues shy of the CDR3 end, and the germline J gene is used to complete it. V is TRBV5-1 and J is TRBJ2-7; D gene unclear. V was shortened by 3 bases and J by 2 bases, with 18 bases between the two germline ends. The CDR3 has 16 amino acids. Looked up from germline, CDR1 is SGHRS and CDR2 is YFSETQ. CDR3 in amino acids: CASSSTFLVGPYEQYF. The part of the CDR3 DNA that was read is TGCGCCAGCAGCTCAACATTTTTAGTAGGGCCCTACGAG.

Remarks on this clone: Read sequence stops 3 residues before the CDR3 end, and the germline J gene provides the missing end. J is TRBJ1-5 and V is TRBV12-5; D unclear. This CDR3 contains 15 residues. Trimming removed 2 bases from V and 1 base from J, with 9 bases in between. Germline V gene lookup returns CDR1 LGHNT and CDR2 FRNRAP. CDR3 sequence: CASGLYVRSNQPQHF. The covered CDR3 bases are TGTGCTAGTGGTTTGTATGTCAGGAGCAATCAGCCC.

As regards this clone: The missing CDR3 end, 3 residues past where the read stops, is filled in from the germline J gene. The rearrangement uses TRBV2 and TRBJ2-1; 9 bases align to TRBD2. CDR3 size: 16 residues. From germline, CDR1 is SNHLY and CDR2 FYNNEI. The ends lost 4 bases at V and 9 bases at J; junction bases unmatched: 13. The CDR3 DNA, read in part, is TGTGCCAGCAGTGGGGGCCGGGCGGGGGGGCCACTTGAG. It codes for CASSGGRAGGPLE. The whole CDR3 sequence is CASSGGRAGGPLEQFF. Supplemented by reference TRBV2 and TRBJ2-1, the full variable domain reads EPEVTQTPSHQVTQMGQEVILRCVPISNHLYFYWYRQILGQKVEFLVSFYNNEISEKSEIFDDQFSVERPDGSNFTLKIRSTKLEDSAMYFCASSGGRAGGPLEQFFGPGTRLTVL.

CDR3 DNA, as far as it was read: TGTGCCAGCAGTGACAGCGGGGGGGCCTACAATGAG. Translated, it gives CASSDSGGAYNE. The CDR3 as a whole reads CASSDSGGAYNEQFF. The rearrangement links TRBV6-4 to TRBJ2-1, with 10 bases matching TRBD2. The CDR3 end falls 3 residues outside the read, so it is completed with the germline J gene. The junction had 0 bases not matched to a gene; V was cut back by 2 bases and J by 2 bases. CDR1 and CDR2 (germline): MRHNA, SNTAGT. The CDR3 covers 15 residues.

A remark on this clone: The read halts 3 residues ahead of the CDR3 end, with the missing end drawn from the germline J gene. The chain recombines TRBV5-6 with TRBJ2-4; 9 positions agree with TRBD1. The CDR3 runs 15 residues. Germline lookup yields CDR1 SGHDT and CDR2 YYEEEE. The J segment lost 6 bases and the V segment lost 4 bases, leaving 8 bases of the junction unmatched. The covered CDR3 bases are TGTGCCAGCAGCCACGACAGGGGGGGAGGAAACATT. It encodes CASSHDRGGGNI. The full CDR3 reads CASSHDRGGGNIQYF.

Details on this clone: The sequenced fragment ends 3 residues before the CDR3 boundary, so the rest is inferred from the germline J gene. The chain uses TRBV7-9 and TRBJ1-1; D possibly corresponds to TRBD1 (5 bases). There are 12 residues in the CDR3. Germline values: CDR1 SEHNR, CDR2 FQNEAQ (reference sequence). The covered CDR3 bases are TGTGCCAGCAGCGAGACGGGGGAGGGA. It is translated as CASSETGEG. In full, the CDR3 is CASSETGEGAFF. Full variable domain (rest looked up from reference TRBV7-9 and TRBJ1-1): DTGVSQNPRHKITKRGQNVTFRCDPISEHNRLYWYRQTLGQGPEFLTYFQNEAQLEKSRLLSDRFSAERPKGSFSTLEIQRTEQGDSAMYLCASSETGEGAFFGQGTRLTVV.

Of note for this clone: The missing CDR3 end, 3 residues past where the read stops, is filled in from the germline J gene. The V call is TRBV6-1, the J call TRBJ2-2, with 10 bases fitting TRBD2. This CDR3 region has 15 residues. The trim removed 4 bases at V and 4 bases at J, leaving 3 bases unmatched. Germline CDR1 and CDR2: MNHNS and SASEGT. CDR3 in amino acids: CASSGGTSVTGELFF. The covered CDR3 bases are TGTGCCAGCAGTGGGGGGACTAGCGTCACCGGGGAG.

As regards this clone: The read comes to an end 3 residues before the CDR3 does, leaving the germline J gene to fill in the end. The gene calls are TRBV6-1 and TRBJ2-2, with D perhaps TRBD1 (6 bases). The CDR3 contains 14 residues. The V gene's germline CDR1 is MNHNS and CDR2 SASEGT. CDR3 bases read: TGTGCCAGCAGTGACTTGCAGGGGAATGAAAAG. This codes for CASSDLQGNEK. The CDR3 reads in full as CASSDLQGNEKLFF.

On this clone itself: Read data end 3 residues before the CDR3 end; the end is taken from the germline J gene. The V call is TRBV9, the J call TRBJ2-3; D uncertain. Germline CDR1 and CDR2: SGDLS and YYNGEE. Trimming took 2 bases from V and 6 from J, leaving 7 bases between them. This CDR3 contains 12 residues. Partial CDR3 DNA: TGTGCCAGCAGCGTTTCCTTGGATACG. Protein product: CASSVSLDT. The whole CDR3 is CASSVSLDTQYF.

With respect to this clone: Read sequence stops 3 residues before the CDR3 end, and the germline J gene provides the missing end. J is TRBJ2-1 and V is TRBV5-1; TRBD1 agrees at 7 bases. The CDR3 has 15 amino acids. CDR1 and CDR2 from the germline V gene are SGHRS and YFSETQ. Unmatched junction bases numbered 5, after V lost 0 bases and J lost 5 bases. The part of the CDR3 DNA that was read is TGCGCCAGCAGCTTGGGACAGGGCCTTCACAATGAG. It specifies CASSLGQGLHNE. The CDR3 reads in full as CASSLGQGLHNEQFF.

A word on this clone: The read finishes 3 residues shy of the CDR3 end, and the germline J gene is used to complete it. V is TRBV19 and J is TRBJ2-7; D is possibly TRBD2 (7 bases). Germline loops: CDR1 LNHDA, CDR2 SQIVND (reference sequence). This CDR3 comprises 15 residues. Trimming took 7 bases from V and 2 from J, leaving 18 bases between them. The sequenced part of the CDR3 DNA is TGTGCCAGTACCCCAAAGGGGGACTATCCCTACGAG. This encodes CASTPKGDYPYE. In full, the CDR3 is CASTPKGDYPYEQYF.